This section outlines one T cell receptor beta chain sequence together with its context. The antigen remains undetermined. The data were produced by immunoSEQ multiplex PCR, yet TCRdb's version contains in-frame clones alone and is incomplete. The data hold roughly 82,000 clones, with 85% to 95% observed a single time. Trimming removed 5 bases at V and 3 bases at J, with 11 bases between. The CDR3 extends over 13 amino acids. Germline loops: CDR1 MNHEY, CDR2 SVGAGI. This sample is part of a study of cytomegalovirus exposure and HLA in healthy donors. Turning to the study itself: The approximately 110 validation repertoires, a later analysis reported, used the same platform as the 600 to 850 repertoires from the first cohort. Overall study results and limits: Subsequent analysis revealed that first-cohort TCR clusters tended to co-occur in the 110 or so validation repertoires. The study put roughly 160 TCR beta chains on its list as cytomegalovirus-associated.

The chain uses TRBV6-5 and TRBJ2-7; D perhaps matches TRBD2 (5 bases). This TCR derives from a man between 18 and 35 years old in good health and CMV-seronegative. Sequenced sample: PBMCs. The CDR3 loop is CASSPGYGYEQYF. The DNA for the CDR3 is TGTGCCAGCAGTCCGGGATACGGCTACGAGCAGTACTTC.